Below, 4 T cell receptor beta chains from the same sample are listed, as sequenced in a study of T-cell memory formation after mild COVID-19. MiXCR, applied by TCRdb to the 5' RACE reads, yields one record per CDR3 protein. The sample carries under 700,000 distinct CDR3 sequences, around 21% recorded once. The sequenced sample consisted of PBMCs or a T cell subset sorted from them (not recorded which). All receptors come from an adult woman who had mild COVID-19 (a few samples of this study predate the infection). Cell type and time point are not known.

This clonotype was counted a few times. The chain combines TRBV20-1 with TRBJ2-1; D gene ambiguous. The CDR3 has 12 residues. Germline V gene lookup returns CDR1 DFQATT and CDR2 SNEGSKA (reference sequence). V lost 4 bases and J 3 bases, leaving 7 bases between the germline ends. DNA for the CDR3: TGCAGTGCTACTGGCGTCTACAATGAGCAGTTCTTC. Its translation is CSATGVYNEQFF.

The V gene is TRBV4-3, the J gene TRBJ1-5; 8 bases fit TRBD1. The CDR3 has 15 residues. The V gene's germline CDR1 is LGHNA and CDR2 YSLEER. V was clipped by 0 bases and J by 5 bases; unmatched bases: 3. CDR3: CASSQDGTGDQPQHF. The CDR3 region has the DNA TGCGCCAGCAGCCAAGATGGGACAGGAGATCAGCCCCAGCATTTT.

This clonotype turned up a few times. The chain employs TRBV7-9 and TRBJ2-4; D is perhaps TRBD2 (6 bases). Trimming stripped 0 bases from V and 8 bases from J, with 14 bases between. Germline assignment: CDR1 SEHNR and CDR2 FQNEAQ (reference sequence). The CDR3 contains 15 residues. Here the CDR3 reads CASSLARGKGDIQYF. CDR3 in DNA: TGTGCCAGCAGCTTAGCGCGCGGGAAGGGAGACATTCAGTACTTC.

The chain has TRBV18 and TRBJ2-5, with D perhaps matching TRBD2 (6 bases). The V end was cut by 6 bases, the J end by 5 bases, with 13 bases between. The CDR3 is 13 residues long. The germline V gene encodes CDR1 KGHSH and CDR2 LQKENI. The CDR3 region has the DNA TGTGCCAGCTCTCGCGGGACTTCCGAGACCCAGTACTTC. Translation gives CASSRGTSETQYF.